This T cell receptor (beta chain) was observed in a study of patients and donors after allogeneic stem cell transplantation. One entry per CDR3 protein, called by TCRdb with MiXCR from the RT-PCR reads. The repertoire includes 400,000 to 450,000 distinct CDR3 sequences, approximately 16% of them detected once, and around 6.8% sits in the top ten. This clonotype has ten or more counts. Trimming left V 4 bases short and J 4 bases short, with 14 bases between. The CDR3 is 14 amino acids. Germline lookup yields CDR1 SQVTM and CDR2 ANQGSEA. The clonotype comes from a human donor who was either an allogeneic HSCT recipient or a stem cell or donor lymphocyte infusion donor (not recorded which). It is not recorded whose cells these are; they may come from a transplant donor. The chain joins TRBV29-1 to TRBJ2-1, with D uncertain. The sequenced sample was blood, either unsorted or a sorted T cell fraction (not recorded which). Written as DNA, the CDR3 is TGCAGCGTTGTGGCTAGAGGCAGATACAATGAGCAGTTCTTC. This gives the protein CSVVARGRYNEQFF.